The next 18 T cell receptor beta chains were all read from a single sample in a study of blood T cell repertoires in COVID-19. Using immunoSEQ multiplex PCR, the repertoire was profiled, and TCRdb retains in-frame clones only, with some absent. The sample includes about 230,000 clones, approximately 88% seen only once; the top ten take about 3.5%. Specimen: PBMCs or T cells enriched from blood (not recorded which). These receptors were obtained from a woman aged 30 to 39 who had been exposed to COVID-19.

V usage is TRBV6-5 and J usage is TRBJ1-2; TRBD1 might be the D (6 bases). This CDR3 region has 14 residues. Germline CDR1 is MNHEY and CDR2 is SVGAGI. V was shortened by 0 bases and J by 7 bases, with 12 bases between the two germline ends. CDR3 residues: CASSYSGARGGYTF. CDR3 sequence (DNA): TGTGCCAGCAGTTACTCGGGGGCCCGGGGTGGCTACACCTTC.

The genes are TRBV10-3 and TRBJ1-1; D may be TRBD1 (5 bases). CDR3 length equals 13 residues. Trimming removed 6 bases at V and 2 bases at J, with 10 bases between. Germline V lookup: CDR1 ENHRY, CDR2 SYGVKD. DNA for the CDR3: TGTGCCATCAGGGCAACAGGAAACACTGAAGCTTTCTTT. It yields the protein CAIRATGNTEAFF.

On this clone itself: A far larger clone is off by one base, so a read error is likely. The identical CDR3 is also encoded by other nucleotide sequences in the sample. The J gene is TRBJ1-1, the V gene TRBV28; D is uncertain. CDR3 length equals 13 residues. Germline-derived CDR1 and CDR2 are MDHEN and SYDVKM. V was clipped by 2 bases and J by 0 bases, with 4 bases between them. CDR3 region: CASSLGLNTEAFF. The CDR3 DNA reads as TGTGCCAGCAGTTTAGGGCTGAACACTGAAGCTTTCTTT. Drawing the rest from reference TRBV28 and TRBJ1-1, the complete variable domain is DVKVTQSSRYLVKRTGEKVFLECVQDMDHENMFWYRQDPGLGLRLIYFSYDVKMKEKGDIPEGYSVSREKKERFSLILESASTNQTSMYLCASSLGLNTEAFFGQGTRLTVV.

A note on this clone: In the same sample, other DNA sequences code for this CDR3. The chain couples TRBV11-2 to TRBJ2-7; 9 bases map to TRBD2. Germline values: CDR1 SGHAT, CDR2 FQNNGV. The CDR3 consists of 15 residues. V lost 1 base to trimming and J lost 7 bases; unmatched junction nucleotides: 8. Here the CDR3 reads CASSLGAGGAREQYF. The DNA of the CDR3 is TGTGCCAGCAGCTTAGGGGCGGGAGGGGCTCGTGAGCAGTACTTC.

This chain links TRBV3-1 (or the pseudogene TRBV3-2) with TRBJ2-7; D not resolved. The CDR3 extends over 14 amino acids. Germline-derived CDR1 and CDR2 are LGHDT and YNNKEL (reference sequence). V was clipped by 3 bases and J by 1 base, with 10 bases between them. CDR3 nucleotide sequence: TGTGCCAGCAGCCAGGAGAGCGTGTCCTACGAGCAGTACTTC. It specifies CASSQESVSYEQYF.

In the case of this clone: One end of the junction varies from germline; a read error may be responsible. The V gene is TRBV11-2, the J gene TRBJ2-4; the D is unclear. Germline V CDR1 and CDR2: SGHAT, FQNNGV. The CDR3 totals 14 residues. Here the CDR3 reads CASSQDIYKNIQYF. DNA of the CDR3: TGTGCAAGCAGCCAAGACATTTATAAAAACATTCAGTACTTC.

CDR3 in amino acids: CASRIAGVGTGELFF. In DNA form, the CDR3 reads TGTGCCAGCAGGATAGCGGGAGTTGGAACCGGGGAGCTGTTTTTT. The J gene is TRBJ2-2, the V gene TRBV4-2; 9 nucleotides line up with TRBD2. CDR1 LGHNA and CDR2 YNFKEQ come from the germline V gene. Trimming at V came to 6 bases and at J to 5 bases, leaving 7 bases not matched to a gene. The CDR3 has 15 amino acids.

V and J are TRBV19 and TRBJ1-2; possible D gene TRBD1, 5 bases. Germline CDR1 reads LNHDA; CDR2 reads SQIVND (reference sequence). The CDR3 is made up of 16 amino acids. V lost 3 bases to trimming and J lost 5 bases, with 19 bases between them. The CDR3 nucleotides are TGTGCCAGTAGTATCCCGGCGGGGCAGCGAGCATATGGCTACACCTTC. Encoded protein: CASSIPAGQRAYGYTF.

The chain carries TRBV3-1 (or the pseudogene TRBV3-2) and TRBJ2-7; possible D gene TRBD2, 5 bases. Germline V gives CDR1 LGHDT, CDR2 YNNKEL (reference sequence). This CDR3 spans 15 amino acids. Trimming took off 0 bases at V and 3 bases at J, with 12 bases between the two ends. CDR3 in DNA: TGTGCCAGCAGCCAAGATCTACTAGGAAACTACGAGCAGTACTTC. Translated, it gives CASSQDLLGNYEQYF.

The rearrangement joins TRBV29-1 to TRBJ1-2; TRBD1 matches at 9 bases. This CDR3 is 15 amino acids long. The trim removed 2 bases at V and 4 bases at J, leaving 8 bases unmatched. The germline V gene encodes CDR1 SQVTM and CDR2 ANQGSEA. The CDR3 region is CSVENRDRALYGYTF. The CDR3 DNA reads as TGCAGCGTTGAAAACCGGGACAGGGCCCTCTATGGCTACACCTTC.

The rearrangement joins TRBV28 to TRBJ1-5, with D unresolved. V was shortened by 4 bases and J by 1 base, with 14 bases between the two germline ends. CDR3 length equals 16 residues. Germline-derived CDR1 and CDR2 are MDHEN and SYDVKM. The CDR3 loop is CASSSRREGSNQPQHF. CDR3 sequence (DNA): TGTGCCAGCAGTTCCCGGAGGGAAGGGAGCAATCAGCCCCAGCATTTT.

The V call is TRBV7-2, the J call TRBJ2-7; 13 positions match TRBD2. CDR1 and CDR2 (germline): SGHTA, FQGNSA. The trim removed 1 base at V and 4 bases at J, leaving 1 base unmatched. The CDR3 runs to 15 residues. The DNA for the CDR3 is TGTGCCAGCAGCTTAGGACTAGCGGGAGGTTACGAGCAGTACTTC. Its translation: CASSLGLAGGYEQYF. Full variable domain (missing parts from reference TRBV7-2 and TRBJ2-7): GAGVSQSPSNKVTEKGKDVELRCDPISGHTALYWYRQSLGQGLEFLIYFQGNSAPDKSGLPSDRFSAERTGGSVSTLTIQRTQQEDSAVYLCASSLGLAGGYEQYFGPGTRLTVT.

V usage is TRBV6-1 and J usage is TRBJ2-7; D gene ambiguous. In germline, CDR1 is MNHNS, CDR2 SASEGT. This CDR3 has 11 amino acids. With 3 bases removed from V and 7 bases from J, the gap between germline ends came to 7 bases. CDR3 protein: CASSERREQYF. The DNA for the CDR3 is TGTGCCAGCAGTGAGCGCCGAGAGCAGTACTTC.

The chain employs TRBV4-1 and TRBJ2-5; unclear D gene. The germline V and J ends were trimmed by 1 base and 1 base, with 4 bases remaining between them. The CDR3 covers 13 residues. The germline CDR1 and CDR2 sequences are MGHRA and YSYEKL. The CDR3 reads CASSQVAQETQYF. The CDR3 nucleotides read TGCGCCAGCAGCCAAGTGGCCCAAGAGACCCAGTACTTC.

The chain is built from TRBV6-5 and TRBJ2-1, with D possibly being TRBD2 (6 bases). Looked up from germline, CDR1 is MNHEY and CDR2 is SVGAGI. V was trimmed by 2 bases and J by 4 bases, leaving 15 bases between them. The CDR3 spans 16 residues. The CDR3 is CASSYDGSGIYNEQFF. CDR3 bases: TGTGCCAGCAGTTACGACGGGAGCGGAATTTACAATGAGCAGTTCTTC.

The J gene is TRBJ1-1, the V gene TRBV19; 7 positions match TRBD1. Trimming at V came to 3 bases and at J to 5 bases, leaving 12 bases not matched to a gene. The CDR3 is made up of 16 amino acids. Per germline, CDR1 LNHDA and CDR2 SQIVND (reference sequence). In nucleotides, the CDR3 is TGTGCCAGTAGTATCCCTACCGCAGGGGGGAGGACTGAAGCTTTCTTT. It encodes CASSIPTAGGRTEAFF. Full variable domain (rest looked up from reference TRBV19 and TRBJ1-1): DGGITQSPKYLFRKEGQNVTLSCEQNLNHDAMYWYRQDPGQGLRLIYYSQIVNDFQKGDIAEGYSVSREKKESFPLTVTSAQKNPTAFYLCASSIPTAGGRTEAFFGQGTRLTVV.

This rearrangement joins TRBV19 to TRBJ2-2; D call uncertain. V lost 6 bases and J 0 bases, leaving 11 bases between the germline ends. The CDR3 runs 15 residues. Germline V lookup: CDR1 LNHDA, CDR2 SQIVND (reference sequence). The CDR3 DNA reads as TGTGCCAGTAGCCTCCGAGGTGCGAACACCGGGGAGCTGTTTTTT. Protein product: CASSLRGANTGELFF.

This clone was seen more than once but under ten times. The V call is TRBV10-3, the J call TRBJ2-1; 8 positions agree with TRBD2. This CDR3 contains 13 residues. The trim removed 5 bases at V and 6 bases at J, leaving 3 bases unmatched. CDR1 is ENHRY, CDR2 SYGVKD, per germline. As DNA, the CDR3 is TGTGCCATCAGTAGCGGGAGTAGCAATGAGCAGTTCTTC. This gives the protein CAISSGSSNEQFF.